The 21 T cell receptor beta chains listed next were all sequenced from one sample in a study of PD-1 blockade in classical Hodgkin lymphoma. Libraries were prepared by immunoSEQ multiplex PCR; TCRdb keeps only in-frame clonotypes and omits some of them. The data hold around 50,000 clones, with around 90% observed a single time. Relapses following autologous stem cell transplantation were seen in all patients, with brentuximab vedotin exposure varying. The specimen was peripheral blood mononuclear cells (PBMCs), collected before the second cycle of nivolumab. The receptors shown here come from a human donor with classical Hodgkin lymphoma.

The chain has TRBV19 and TRBJ1-1, with TRBD1 matching over 10 bases. V shed 8 bases, J shed 4 bases, and the junction held 4 bases outside the gene matches. This CDR3 spans 13 amino acids. Germline values: CDR1 LNHDA, CDR2 SQIVND (reference sequence). In DNA, the CDR3 is TGTGCCAGTGTCCGGGACAGGGGCACTGAAGCTTTCTTT. Protein product: CASVRDRGTEAFF.

This chain joins TRBV29-1 and TRBJ2-5, with 12 bases identical to TRBD2. This CDR3 has 17 amino acids. CDR1 and CDR2 from the germline V gene are SQVTM and ANQGSEA. Trimming at V came to 5 bases and at J to 0 bases, leaving 10 bases not matched to a gene. This CDR3 reads CSVNPGLAGVNQETQYF. The CDR3 DNA reads as TGCAGCGTTAACCCGGGACTAGCGGGCGTCAACCAAGAGACCCAGTACTTC.

The V call is TRBV4-3, the J call TRBJ2-1; tentative D call: TRBD2 (6 bases). Germline V gene data show CDR1 as LGHNA and CDR2 as YSLEER. This CDR3 is built from 17 residues. V lost 0 bases to trimming and J lost 4 bases, with 16 bases between them. The CDR3 coding sequence is TGCGCCAGCAGCCAAGATACCGCGACTAGTACGTACAATGAGCAGTTCTTC. Protein: CASSQDTATSTYNEQFF.

This clone was observed once. This sequence joins TRBV7-9 and TRBJ2-7, with D possibly being TRBD1 (6 bases). The CDR3 has 14 amino acids. V shed 1 base and J shed 3 bases, with 10 bases lying between them. Germline CDR1 is SEHNR and CDR2 is FQNEAQ (reference sequence). CDR3 amino acids: CASSLVGRGYEQYF. The CDR3 DNA reads as TGTGCCAGCAGCTTAGTAGGCAGGGGCTACGAGCAGTACTTC.

The chain recombines TRBV28 with TRBJ1-2; tentative D call: TRBD1 (6 bases). Germline V gene data show CDR1 as MDHEN and CDR2 as SYDVKM. The CDR3 loop spans 12 amino acids. Trimming stripped 10 bases from V and 3 bases from J, with 12 bases between. The CDR3 sequence is CATMDSHYGYTF. DNA for the CDR3: TGTGCCACCATGGACAGCCACTATGGCTACACCTTC.

The V call is TRBV9, the J call TRBJ1-3; D not certain. The CDR3 length is 14 residues. Germline V gene sequence: CDR1 SGDLS, CDR2 YYNGEE. V lost 0 bases and J 3 bases, leaving 7 bases between the germline ends. The CDR3 loop is CASSVDMSGNTIYF. CDR3 coding DNA: TGTGCCAGCAGCGTAGATATGAGTGGAAACACCATATATTTT.

V is TRBV27 and J is TRBJ2-5; no definite D call. Germline assignment: CDR1 MNHEY and CDR2 SMNVEV (reference sequence). This CDR3 contains 16 residues. V was trimmed by 6 bases and J by 1 base, leaving 18 bases between them. The CDR3 loop reads CASSLAPSWSQETQYF. CDR3 DNA: TGTGCCAGCAGCTTAGCCCCCAGTTGGTCCCAAGAGACCCAGTACTTC.

The rearrangement joins TRBV4-3 to TRBJ2-1; 10 nucleotides align to TRBD1. The CDR3 has 18 amino acids. Trimming took 0 bases from V and 4 from J; bases not matched to a gene: 9. Germline V gene sequence: CDR1 LGHNA, CDR2 YSLEER. As DNA, the CDR3 is TGCGCCAGCAGCCAAGAGGGGACAGGGGAGGAGGGATACAATGAGCAGTTCTTC. Amino acids: CASSQEGTGEEGYNEQFF.

V usage is TRBV4-2 and J usage is TRBJ2-5; weak D call: TRBD1 (5 bases). Germline V lookup: CDR1 LGHNA, CDR2 YNFKEQ. The V gene lost 0 bases and the J gene lost 1 base, with 12 bases spanning the gap. The CDR3 totals 16 residues. The CDR3 sequence is CASSQERGQGQETQYF. DNA of the CDR3: TGTGCCAGCAGCCAAGAGCGTGGCCAGGGCCAAGAGACCCAGTACTTC.

The gene calls are TRBV25-1 and TRBJ2-3; 8 bases are shared with TRBD2. With V trimmed by 0 bases and J by 2 bases, 7 bases remained unmatched. The CDR3 is made up of 17 amino acids. Germline lookup yields CDR1 MGHDK and CDR2 SYGVNS. CDR3 sequence: CASSEYSPSGYTDTQYF. The CDR3 DNA reads TGTGCCAGCAGTGAATATTCTCCTAGCGGGTACACAGATACGCAGTATTTT.

This clone was found once. The chain joins TRBV9 to TRBJ2-7; 7 bases fit TRBD1. The CDR3 contains 12 residues. Germline V lookup: CDR1 SGDLS, CDR2 YYNGEE. The J segment lost 6 bases and the V segment lost 3 bases, leaving 3 bases of the junction unmatched. The CDR3 loop reads CASSASGGEQYF. CDR3 coding DNA: TGTGCCAGCAGCGCCTCAGGGGGCGAGCAGTACTTC.

The chain employs TRBV6-5 and TRBJ2-7; the D gene is possibly TRBD2 (6 bases). The germline V and J ends were trimmed by 2 bases and 0 bases, with 8 bases remaining between them. The CDR3 sequence is 14 residues long. From germline, CDR1 is MNHEY and CDR2 SVGAGI. The CDR3 DNA reads as TGTGCCAGCAGTTACCGGGACTCCTCCTACGAGCAGTACTTC. Residues: CASSYRDSSYEQYF.

The chain carries TRBV28 and TRBJ2-4; D remains unclear. This CDR3 region has 17 residues. The germline V gene has CDR1 MDHEN and CDR2 SYDVKM. V was shortened by 5 bases and J by 3 bases, with 20 bases between the two germline ends. The CDR3 DNA is TGTGCCAGCAGTCCGACGTACGAGGAGACCTTCAAAAACATTCAGTACTTC. This codes for CASSPTYEETFKNIQYF.

V is TRBV4-3 and J is TRBJ2-5; 8 positions match TRBD2. The length of the CDR3 is 16 residues. Trimming at V came to 0 bases and at J to 2 bases, leaving 5 bases not matched to a gene. Germline V lookup: CDR1 LGHNA, CDR2 YSLEER. The CDR3 protein is CASSQDGVAGQETQYF. The CDR3 DNA sequence: TGCGCCAGCAGCCAAGATGGGGTAGCGGGACAAGAGACCCAGTACTTC.

V usage is TRBV11-2 and J usage is TRBJ2-2, with TRBD1 matching over 9 bases. The V and J ends lost 4 bases and 1 base, in that order; junction bases with no gene match: 4. The germline V gene encodes CDR1 SGHAT and CDR2 FQNNGV. The CDR3 covers 16 residues. As DNA, the CDR3 is TGTGCCAGCAGCTCCCTGACAGGGGGGAACACCGGGGAGCTGTTTTTT. Translated, it gives CASSSLTGGNTGELFF.

V and J are TRBV4-1 and TRBJ2-7, with D maybe TRBD1 (6 bases). V lost 1 base and J 3 bases, leaving 19 bases between the germline ends. The V gene's germline CDR1 is MGHRA and CDR2 YSYEKL. There are 17 residues in the CDR3. DNA of the CDR3: TGCGCCAGCAGCCAAGTCATCCGGGACACGGACCGCTACGAGCAGTACTTC. Its translation is CASSQVIRDTDRYEQYF.

The CDR3 here is CSVRNTGELFF. The CDR3 coding sequence is TGCAGTGTAAGGAACACCGGGGAGCTGTTTTTT. This rearrangement joins TRBV20-1 to TRBJ2-2; D not resolved. CDR1 and CDR2 from the germline V gene are DFQATT and SNEGSKA (reference sequence). The CDR3 sequence is 11 residues long. Between the trimmed V and J ends, which lost 7 bases and 1 base, there was a span of 4 bases.

The chain recombines TRBV10-3 with TRBJ1-2, with D perhaps matching TRBD1 (5 bases). The CDR3 extends over 16 amino acids. Trimming stripped 6 bases from V and 6 bases from J, with 23 bases between. The V gene's germline CDR1 is ENHRY and CDR2 SYGVKD. The CDR3 DNA is TGTGCCATCAGACTCACAGATACAGGAGTTTCCGATGGCTACACCTTC. It is translated as CAIRLTDTGVSDGYTF.

The V and J genes are TRBV7-6 and TRBJ2-2; 10 bases align to TRBD1. Germline values: CDR1 SGHVS, CDR2 FNYEAQ. The CDR3 loop spans 15 amino acids. V lost 3 bases to trimming and J lost 7 bases; unmatched junction nucleotides: 5. CDR3 in amino acids: CASSFRDRGGGELFF. CDR3 nucleotide sequence: TGTGCCAGCAGCTTCCGGGACAGGGGAGGCGGGGAGCTGTTTTTT. Filled out from reference TRBV7-6 and TRBJ2-2, the complete variable domain reads GAGVSQSPRYKVTKRGQDVALRCDPISGHVSLYWYRQALGQGPEFLTYFNYEAQQDKSGLPNDRFSAERPEGSISTLTIQRTEQRDSAMYRCASSFRDRGGGELFFGEGSRLTVL.

The chain uses TRBV5-1 and TRBJ2-3; tentatively, D is TRBD2 (6 bases). The germline V and J ends were trimmed by 1 base and 0 bases, with 15 bases remaining between them. Germline CDR1 reads SGHRS; CDR2 reads YFSETQ. The CDR3 runs 17 residues. The CDR3 DNA reads as TGCGCCAGCAGCTTGATTTCGGGCGGGACTAGCACAGATACGCAGTATTTT. Translating it yields CASSLISGGTSTDTQYF.

The chain is built from TRBV2 and TRBJ1-4; D may be TRBD1 (6 bases). CDR3 length: 14 amino acids. The V end lost 4 bases, the J end lost 10 bases, and 16 bases lay between the germline ends. Per germline, CDR1 SNHLY and CDR2 FYNNEI. Written as DNA, the CDR3 is TGTGCCAGCAGTGGGGGGGCGTCGGGCGGAAAACTGTTTTTT. Residues: CASSGGASGGKLFF.